These 10 T cell receptor beta chains were sequenced from one sample in a study of blood T cell repertoires in COVID-19 (TCRdb year 2020). To prepare the library, the immunoSEQ multiplex PCR assay was applied. The clones in this table, taken by TCRdb from immuneACCESS, are in-frame only. Not every clone is retained; where verified, under half of the shortfall comes from an unresolved V gene, and the cause of the rest is unknown. For this sample the table gives 270,000 or so clones, of which around 82% were detected only once. 7.5% to 9% of the sample is taken by the ten largest. Sequencing was carried out using peripheral blood. The source of these receptors is a human donor in a cohort sampled during active COVID-19.

The V call is TRBV18, the J call TRBJ1-1, with a possible D match to TRBD1 (5 bases). The V gene's germline CDR1 is KGHSH and CDR2 LQKENI. This CDR3 is built from 15 residues. Trimming left V 3 bases short and J 8 bases short, with 19 bases between. DNA of the CDR3: TGTGCCAGCTCACCTCCTCCAGGGTGGGCATCAGAAGCTTTCTTT. This encodes CASSPPPGWASEAFF.

The V gene is TRBV3-1 (or the pseudogene TRBV3-2), the J gene TRBJ2-7; 11 nucleotides line up with TRBD2. V dropped 4 bases and J dropped 5; count of bases not matched to a gene: 19. The CDR3 has 19 residues. Germline V gives CDR1 LGHDT, CDR2 YNNKEL (reference sequence). The CDR3 nucleotides read TGTGCCAGCAGCCCTCTTGGGGGACTTAGCGGGAGGGCTGGCGACGAGCAGTACTTC. Protein sequence: CASSPLGGLSGRAGDEQYF.

The chain recombines TRBV3-1 (or the pseudogene TRBV3-2) with TRBJ2-2; tentative D call: TRBD1 (6 bases). The CDR3 is 14 residues long. The V gene lost 5 bases and the J gene lost 4 bases, with 11 bases spanning the gap. Germline-derived CDR1 and CDR2 are LGHDT and YNNKEL (reference sequence). The CDR3 bases are TGTGCCAGCAGCTGGGGACACCCCACCGGGGAGCTGTTTTTT. Translated, it gives CASSWGHPTGELFF.

The count of this clone is one. V gene TRBV6-5 combines with J gene TRBJ1-2; 8 nucleotides match TRBD1. Germline V gene data show CDR1 as MNHEY and CDR2 as SVGAGI. There are 13 residues in the CDR3. V was clipped by 5 bases and J by 3 bases; unmatched bases: 2. Written as DNA, the CDR3 is TGTGCCAGCAGTATGACAGGGGACTATGGCTACACCTTC. This sequence encodes CASSMTGDYGYTF.

The V gene is TRBV27, the J gene TRBJ2-3, with TRBD2 identical over 10 bases. V dropped 6 bases and J dropped 5; count of bases not matched to a gene: 11. The CDR3 extends over 16 amino acids. Germline lookup yields CDR1 MNHEY and CDR2 SMNVEV (reference sequence). CDR3: CASRPRASGSGDTQYF. The CDR3 coding sequence is TGTGCCAGCAGGCCCAGGGCTAGCGGGAGTGGAGATACGCAGTATTTT.

This clone was observed a single time. The chain recombines TRBV3-1 (or the pseudogene TRBV3-2) with TRBJ2-2; 7 positions match TRBD2. The CDR3 extends over 15 amino acids. Per the germline V gene, CDR1 is LGHDT and CDR2 is YNNKEL (reference sequence). J gave up 4 bases and V 2 bases, and 4 bases lay outside the gene matches. CDR3 DNA: TGTGCCAGCAGCCAAAACGCGGGGGTCACCGGGGAGCTGTTTTTT. Protein: CASSQNAGVTGELFF.

The chain couples TRBV5-1 to TRBJ1-2; TRBD1 agrees at 7 bases. Trimming removed 3 bases from V and 4 bases from J; junction bases left unmatched: 3. The germline V gene encodes CDR1 SGHRS and CDR2 YFSETQ. The CDR3 has 13 amino acids. CDR3 coding DNA: TGCGCCAGCAGCTGGGACAGCTCCTATGGCTACACCTTC. This sequence encodes CASSWDSSYGYTF.

The J gene is TRBJ2-7, the V gene TRBV28, with D tentatively TRBD1 (6 bases). Trimming removed 6 bases at V and 5 bases at J, with 17 bases between. Germline values: CDR1 MDHEN, CDR2 SYDVKM. The CDR3 runs 14 residues. This CDR3 is CASSDTWTVHEQYF. The CDR3 coding sequence is TGTGCCAGCAGCGATACCTGGACAGTTCACGAGCAGTACTTC.

The V call is TRBV28, the J call TRBJ2-6; D remains ambiguous. Trimming took 8 bases from V and 0 from J, leaving 14 bases between them. The CDR3 runs to 16 residues. Germline V gives CDR1 MDHEN, CDR2 SYDVKM. This chain's CDR3 is CASSPRLISGANVLTF. The CDR3 region has the DNA TGTGCCAGCTCACCTCGACTGATCTCTGGGGCCAACGTCCTGACTTTC.

The genes are TRBV14 and TRBJ1-1; D not resolved. Trimming cost V 4 bases and J 3 bases, with 15 bases left between them. Germline loops: CDR1 SGHDN, CDR2 FVKESK. CDR3 length: 15 residues. The CDR3 here is CASSRQWPTDTEAFF. In DNA form, the CDR3 reads TGTGCCAGCAGCCGCCAATGGCCAACAGACACTGAAGCTTTCTTT.